The rows below give T cell receptor beta chains drawn from one sample of a study of blood T cell repertoires in COVID-19. TCRdb's copy holds only in-frame clones and misses some; the assay was immunoSEQ multiplex PCR. In the table there are some 380,000 clones, roughly 80% of which are singletons. Sequenced sample: peripheral blood. All receptors derive from a human donor with acute or convalescent COVID-19. The donor label of this sample is uncertain. The CDR3 runs from the conserved cysteine through the conserved F or W. A D gene is named only where the DNA matches it firmly. Rows may omit the clone size; those that give it use once, few, many or a size class.

d_call clone_size j_call v_call cdr3_aa cdr3_nt
TRBD1 few TRBJ2-1 TRBV28 CASSYHRDRESNEQFF TGTGCCAGCAGCTATCACCGGGACAGGGAAAGTAATGAGCAGTTCTTC
. . TRBJ2-1 TRBV3-1/TRBV3-2 CASSHPRRGPANYNEQFF TGTGCCAGCAGCCACCCTAGGAGGGGGCCCGCAAACTACAATGAGCAGTTCTTC
. few TRBJ2-3 TRBV19 CASSISYTDTQYF TGTGCCAGTAGTATATCCTACACAGATACGCAGTATTTT
. . TRBJ1-1 TRBV7-8 CASSPAQGLNTEAFF TGTGCCAGCAGCCCAGCACAGGGATTAAACACTGAAGCTTTCTTT
TRBD1 . TRBJ1-1 TRBV3-1/TRBV3-2 CASSWGQTNEAFF TGTGCCAGCAGCTGGGGACAGACCAATGAAGCTTTCTTT
. . TRBJ1-1 TRBV7-9 CASSLVQGGTEAFF TGTGCCAGCAGCTTAGTGCAGGGAGGGACTGAAGCTTTCTTT
. . TRBJ1-1 TRBV3-1/TRBV3-2 CASSPETVNTEAFF TGTGCCAGCAGCCCCGAGACAGTGAACACTGAAGCTTTCTTT
TRBD1 few TRBJ1-4 TRBV28 CASSRIGTANEKLFF TGTGCCAGCAGTCGCATCGGGACAGCTAATGAAAAACTGTTTTTT
. . TRBJ1-5 TRBV7-9 CASSPSGQGRQPQHF TGTGCCAGCAGCCCCTCGGGTCAGGGGCGTCAGCCCCAGCATTTT
. . TRBJ1-1 TRBV5-1 CASSLRVNTEAFF TGCGCCAGCAGCTTGAGAGTGAACACTGAAGCTTTCTTT
TRBD1 . TRBJ1-2 TRBV30 CAWSGSGGETAYGYTF TGTGCCTGGAGTGGATCAGGGGGCGAGACGGCCTATGGCTACACCTTC
. . TRBJ1-1 TRBV30 CAWTGTTGDTEAFF TGTGCCTGGACTGGGACGACAGGAGACACTGAAGCTTTCTTT
. . TRBJ2-3 TRBV18 CASSPTAGASTDTQYF TGTGCCAGCTCACCAACGGCGGGCGCAAGCACAGATACGCAGTATTTT
TRBD1 . TRBJ1-2 TRBV7-8 CASSQEGTGGRGYTF TGTGCCAGCAGCCAGGAGGGGACAGGGGGTCGTGGCTACACCTTC
. once TRBJ1-5 TRBV2 CASSYDRNNQPQHF TGTGCCAGCAGTTACGACAGAAACAATCAGCCCCAGCATTTT
. . TRBJ1-5 TRBV6-1 CASSENLMRIVNQPQHF TGTGCCAGCAGTGAAAATCTAATGCGGATCGTCAATCAGCCCCAGCATTTT
TRBD1 . TRBJ1-4 TRBV3-1/TRBV3-2 CASSETGGGEKLFF TGTGCCAGCAGCGAAACAGGGGGTGGTGAAAAACTGTTTTTT
. . TRBJ2-7 TRBV5-1 CASSEGYEGLYEQYF TGCGCCAGCAGCGAAGGATACGAGGGCCTCTACGAGCAGTACTTC
. . TRBJ2-2 TRBV7-7 CASSPKPGVTGELFF TGTGCCAGCAGCCCTAAGCCAGGGGTGACCGGGGAGCTGTTTTTT
TRBD1 . TRBJ1-4 TRBV4-1 CASSQVRGASTNEKLFF TGCGCCAGCAGCCAAGTCAGGGGGGCCTCAACTAATGAAAAACTGTTTTTT
TRBD2 . TRBJ2-7 TRBV23-1 CASSPSGSRNEQYF TGCGCCAGCAGTCCTAGCGGGTCGAGGAACGAGCAGTACTTC
TRBD2 many TRBJ2-1 TRBV6-5 CASRREGLYEQFF TGTGCCAGCAGGCGGGAGGGCCTCTATGAGCAGTTCTTC
. . TRBJ1-2 TRBV5-1 CASSLELAGPINYGYTF TGCGCCAGCAGCTTGGAGTTGGCGGGTCCGATTAACTATGGCTACACCTTC
TRBD1 . TRBJ1-2 TRBV24-1 CATSETGDNYGYTF TGTGCCACCAGTGAGACAGGGGATAACTATGGCTACACCTTC
TRBD1 . TRBJ1-2 TRBV28 CAITGGRGMNYGYTF TGTGCCATAACAGGGGGCAGGGGCATGAACTATGGCTACACCTTC
. . TRBJ2-2 TRBV7-9 CASSPPMTIQGTGELFF TGTGCCAGCAGCCCACCGATGACAATCCAGGGGACCGGGGAGCTGTTTTTT
. . TRBJ2-6 TRBV5-4 CASSLMTSTLGGANVLTF TGTGCCAGCAGCTTGATGACTAGTACCTTGGGTGGGGCCAACGTCCTGACTTTC
. . TRBJ1-4 TRBV6-5 CASMGAGVLNEKLFF TGTGCCAGCATGGGAGCGGGGGTTCTTAATGAAAAACTGTTTTTT
. . TRBJ1-1 TRBV12-3/TRBV12-4 CASSLLEGTEAFF TGTGCCAGCAGTTTATTAGAGGGCACTGAAGCTTTCTTT
. . TRBJ1-2 TRBV14 CASSFQGYGYTF TGTGCCAGCAGCTTCCAGGGGTATGGCTACACCTTC
TRBD1 once TRBJ1-5 TRBV30 CAWSRDRGSQPQHF TGTGCCTGGAGTAGGGACAGGGGCTCTCAGCCCCAGCATTTT
. . TRBJ1-5 TRBV7-9 CASSGTGSGQPQHF TGTGCCAGCAGCGGAACAGGGTCCGGTCAGCCCCAGCATTTT
TRBD2 . TRBJ2-7 TRBV19 CASSPGAGGRRSPSYEQYF TGTGCCAGTAGCCCCGGCGCGGGAGGACGAAGGTCACCCTCCTACGAGCAGTACTTC
. . TRBJ1-3 TRBV5-1 CASSLGDGGGNTIYF TGCGCCAGCAGCTTGGGCGACGGAGGCGGAAACACCATATATTTT
TRBD2 . TRBJ2-2 TRBV19 CASRNSGGGTGELFF TGTGCCAGTAGGAACAGCGGGGGCGGGACCGGGGAGCTGTTTTTT
TRBD1 . TRBJ2-2 TRBV28 CASSLAGTGARELFF TGTGCCAGCAGTTTAGCCGGGACAGGGGCGCGGGAGCTGTTTTTT
TRBD1 . TRBJ1-4 TRBV7-2 CASSSTGGDEKLFF TGTGCCAGCAGCTCGACAGGGGGAGATGAAAAACTGTTTTTT
. few TRBJ1-5 TRBV28 CASSRQTYQPQHF TGTGCGTCCTCGAGGCAGACGTATCAGCCCCAGCATTTT
. . TRBJ1-2 TRBV30 CAWKRRGYYGYTF TGTGCCTGGAAAAGAAGGGGATACTATGGCTACACCTTC
TRBD1 once TRBJ1-1 TRBV4-1 CASSQDGTGVTEAFF TGCGCCAGCAGCCAAGATGGGACAGGGGTGACTGAAGCTTTCTTT